Detailed here is one T cell receptor (beta chain). This entry belongs to a study of T cell changes during pregnancy in multiple sclerosis. CDR1 is GTSNPN, CDR2 SVGIG, per germline (reference sequence). Between the trimmed V and J ends, which lost 4 bases and 8 bases, there was a span of 15 bases. The CDR3 has 13 residues. Libraries were prepared by immunoSEQ multiplex PCR; TCRdb keeps only in-frame clonotypes and omits some of them. The data hold around 97,000 clones, with 92% observed a single time. The rearrangement uses TRBV30 and TRBJ2-1; tentative D call: TRBD2 (5 bases). The origin of this receptor is a female donor with multiple sclerosis, enrolled in a pregnancy study. The specimen was peripheral blood, collected after pregnancy. CDR3 in amino acids: CAWTPRVLDEQFF. Written as DNA, the CDR3 is TGTGCCTGGACCCCGAGGGTCCTGGATGAGCAGTTCTTC.